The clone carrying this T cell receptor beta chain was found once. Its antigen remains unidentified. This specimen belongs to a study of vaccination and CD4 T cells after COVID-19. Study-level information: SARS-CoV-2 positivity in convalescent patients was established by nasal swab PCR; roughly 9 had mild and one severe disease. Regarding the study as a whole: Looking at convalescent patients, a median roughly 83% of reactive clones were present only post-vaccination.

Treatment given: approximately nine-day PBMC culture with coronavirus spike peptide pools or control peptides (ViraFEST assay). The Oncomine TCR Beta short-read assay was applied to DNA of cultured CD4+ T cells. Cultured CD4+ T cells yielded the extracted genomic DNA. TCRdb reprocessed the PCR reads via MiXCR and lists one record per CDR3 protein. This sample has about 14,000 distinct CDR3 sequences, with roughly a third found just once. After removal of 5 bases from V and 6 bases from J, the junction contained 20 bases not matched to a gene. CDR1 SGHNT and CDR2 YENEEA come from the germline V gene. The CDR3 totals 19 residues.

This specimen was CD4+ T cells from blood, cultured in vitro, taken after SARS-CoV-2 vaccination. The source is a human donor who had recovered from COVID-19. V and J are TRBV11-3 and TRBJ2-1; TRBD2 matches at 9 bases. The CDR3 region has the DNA TGTGCCAGCAGCCCGGGACACCCAAGACTAGCGGAGAAGGGCAATGAGCAGTTCTTC. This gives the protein CASSPGHPRLAEKGNEQFF.